This T cell receptor (beta chain) stems from a study of T cell clusters in autoimmune cytopenias. The CDR3 runs to 13 residues. Germline loops: CDR1 SGHDT, CDR2 YYEEEE. Multiplex touch-down PCR amplified TRB using TRB-A and TRB-B pools in one tube. Reanalyzing the multiplex PCR reads, TCRdb keeps one entry per CDR3 protein, without DNA. This table lists fewer than 6,000 distinct CDR3 sequences. TRB was amplified from approximately 250 ng of peripheral blood genomic DNA per sample. These data are also associated with another study on T cell repertoires in aging, cancer and after chemotherapy. That source notes: Over several months to years, re-sampled healthy donor repertoires clearly shared clones. The full dataset contained around 8.2 million TCR reads.

This TCR came from a human donor in good health. The chain uses TRBV5-6 and TRBJ1-4. The sequencing sample was made of peripheral blood. CDR3 region: CASSVVLGEKLFF.